These T cell receptor beta chains were read from a single sample in a study of T cell responses to AZD1222 COVID-19 vaccine. Using immunoSEQ multiplex PCR, the repertoire was profiled, and TCRdb retains in-frame clones only, with some absent. Of about 76,000 clones in the sample, 70% to 80% are singletons; the top ten hold 25% to 30%. Sample: peripheral blood, taken 28 days after the second dose of the MenACWY control vaccine. Receptor source: an adult who received the MenACWY meningococcal vaccine as a control. CDR3s include the opening cysteine and the closing phenylalanine or tryptophan. The D gene is left open where the match is weak. Expanded clones are given a class, and other clones once, few, many or no size at all.

j_call d_call v_call clone_size cdr3_aa
TRBJ2-7 - TRBV6-2/TRBV6-3 - CASSYSTGRNYEQYF
TRBJ2-7 - TRBV4-1 - CASSPNRFYYEQYF
TRBJ2-1 TRBD2 TRBV19 - CASSPVLAGVWEQFF
TRBJ2-1 - TRBV7-3 - CASSLTLNNEQFF
TRBJ2-5 - TRBV28 - CASSPGEETQYF
TRBJ2-7 - TRBV5-5 - CASSFGGSPLSPGPQYF
TRBJ2-1 TRBD2 TRBV5-1 once CASRRTSGAYNEQFF
TRBJ2-6 - TRBV10-3 - CAISESTSGANVLTF
TRBJ1-2 - TRBV9 - CASRGLGNYGYTF
TRBJ2-5 TRBD1 TRBV2 - CASSETRTGSETQYF
TRBJ1-2 TRBD1 TRBV4-1 - CASSPGQSFYGYTF
TRBJ2-3 - TRBV11-1 - CASAGASTDTQYF
TRBJ1-2 - TRBV7-9 - CASSRSGSVGYTF
TRBJ2-7 - TRBV28 - CASSPPLSRYEQYF
TRBJ2-5 - TRBV29-1 few CSVKDSKETQYF
TRBJ2-1 - TRBV7-2 - CASSSKWDNEQFF
TRBJ2-5 - TRBV6-6 - CASSRQQPQETQYF
TRBJ1-5 - TRBV19 - CASSIDPYLNQPQHF
TRBJ1-4 TRBD1 TRBV27 - CASSSVDRGYEKLFF
TRBJ1-2 - TRBV2 - CASSEATSGGSNGYTF
TRBJ2-1 - TRBV10-1 - CASSLGASYNEQFF
TRBJ2-3 - TRBV7-2 few CASSLLGTADTQYF
TRBJ1-1 TRBD1 TRBV6-5 - CASSYSTGVGRAFF
TRBJ2-7 - TRBV29-1 - CSVTATGPRDEQYF
TRBJ1-3 - TRBV30 - CAWSLLNTIYF
TRBJ2-1 - TRBV30 few CAWSQTRLNEQFF
TRBJ2-3 - TRBV19 many CASSISLASDTQYF
TRBJ2-7 TRBD2 TRBV6-2/TRBV6-3 once CASSTSGSGWYEQYF
TRBJ1-1 - TRBV29-1 - CSVGTGAEAFF
TRBJ1-1 - TRBV7-9 - CASSPFPGREAFF
TRBJ2-7 - TRBV11-3 - CASSLGASYEQYF
TRBJ1-5 TRBD1 TRBV15 - CATSRTGFGQPQHF
TRBJ1-4 - TRBV28 - CATLGTPTNEKLFF